Sequencing of this TCR beta chain was carried out in a study of cytomegalovirus exposure and HLA in healthy donors. Study-level findings and limits: In vitro confirmation showed a few CMV-associated chains to be CMV antigen specific.

Germline CDR1 is LGHNA and CDR2 is YNFKEQ. This CDR3 region has 17 residues. Deletions cut 0 bases from V and 3 bases from J, with 17 bases between. The primer mix had 60 Vbeta and 13 Jbeta primers. Using immunoSEQ multiplex PCR, the repertoire was profiled, and TCRdb retains in-frame clones only, with some absent. The data hold 100,000 to 150,000 clones, with less than 85% observed a single time. A word on this clone: As yet, its antigen is unknown.

The J gene is TRBJ1-1, the V gene TRBV4-2, with D tentatively TRBD1 (5 bases). What was sequenced was PBMCs. This receptor was obtained from a female donor in good health and CMV-seronegative. The CDR3 reads CASSQDGVGRGDTEAFF. In DNA, the CDR3 is TGTGCCAGCAGCCAAGATGGGGTAGGGAGGGGCGACACTGAAGCTTTCTTT.